Shown below are 16 T cell receptor beta chains from a single sample sequenced in a study of cytomegalovirus exposure and HLA in healthy donors (dated by TCRdb to 2016 to 2017). Libraries were made using the immunoSEQ multiplex PCR assay. For the multiplex PCR, a mixture combining 60 forward primers for TCR Vbeta segments and 13 reverse primers for TCR Jbeta segments was used. TCRdb limited this immuneACCESS table to in-frame rearrangements with V and J called. A share of clones is missing; checked studies link under half to unresolved V genes, and the rest is unexplained. This sample has roughly 86,000 clones in its table, and 60% to 85% of those were observed once. The ten biggest clones cover around 7.5% of the sample. The specimen was PBMCs. The receptors here all came from a man aged 45-65 years in good health and CMV-seropositive.

A single count supports this clone. The genes are TRBV11-2 and TRBJ2-3; 12 positions agree with TRBD1. After removal of 5 bases from V and 4 bases from J, the junction contained 7 bases not matched to a gene. The CDR3 runs to 16 residues. Germline CDR1 SGHAT, CDR2 FQNNGV. The CDR3 DNA reads TGTGCCAGCAGCCTGGGACAGGGGGCGCATGCAGATACGCAGTATTTT. Translated: CASSLGQGAHADTQYF.

The chain carries TRBV6-1 and TRBJ2-7; 12 bases line up with TRBD2. The CDR3 has 14 residues. V lost 4 bases and J lost 6; bases outside the gene matches: 4. Germline V gives CDR1 MNHNS, CDR2 SASEGT. CDR3 coding DNA: TGTGCCAGCAGTGGACTAGCGGGGGTTGGCGAGCAGTACTTC. Amino acids: CASSGLAGVGEQYF.

A single count supports this clone. This chain connects TRBV7-2 to TRBJ2-7; possibly TRBD2 for D (5 bases). The V gene's germline CDR1 is SGHTA and CDR2 FQGNSA. V shed 3 bases and J shed 7 bases, with 10 bases lying between them. CDR3 length: 12 residues. For the CDR3, the DNA is TGTGCCAGCAGCTTTGAGCGGAGGGAGCAGTACTTC. It translates to CASSFERREQYF. Full variable domain (rest looked up from reference TRBV7-2 and TRBJ2-7): GAGVSQSPSNKVTEKGKDVELRCDPISGHTALYWYRQSLGQGLEFLIYFQGNSAPDKSGLPSDRFSAERTGGSVSTLTIQRTQQEDSAVYLCASSFERREQYFGPGTRLTVT.

The CDR3 region has the DNA TGTGCCAGCAGTCCGACACAGGGTACGGCCCCGGGCTACACCTTC. Its protein is CASSPTQGTAPGYTF. The chain recombines TRBV28 with TRBJ1-2; tentatively, D is TRBD1 (6 bases). Trimming took off 5 bases at V and 8 bases at J, with 21 bases between the two ends. Looked up from germline, CDR1 is MDHEN and CDR2 is SYDVKM. This CDR3 has 15 amino acids.

V and J are TRBV5-5 and TRBJ1-6, with a possible D match to TRBD1 (6 bases). The V and J ends lost 0 bases and 0 bases respectively, with 10 bases between them. The CDR3 contains 17 residues. Germline V gene lookup returns CDR1 SGHKS and CDR2 YYEKEE (reference sequence). For the CDR3, the DNA is TGTGCCAGCAGCTTGGTAACAGGGCGCTCCTATAATTCACCCCTCCACTTT. Translation gives CASSLVTGRSYNSPLHF.

The V call is TRBV5-7, the J call TRBJ2-1; 7 nucleotides line up with TRBD1. TRBV5-7 is flagged as an ORF with uncertain function. V lost 4 bases, J lost 3 bases, and 7 bases stayed unmatched. The CDR3 has 15 residues. Here the CDR3 DNA reads TGTGCCAGCAGCGTGAACAGGGGAAGCTACAATGAGCAGTTCTTC. Protein: CASSVNRGSYNEQFF.

CDR3: CAWQGRDTEAFF. The CDR3 bases are TGTGCCTGGCAGGGGAGGGACACTGAAGCTTTCTTT. This chain connects TRBV30 to TRBJ1-1; tentatively, D is TRBD1 (6 bases). V was clipped by 5 bases and J by 3 bases, with 10 bases between them. The germline V gene encodes CDR1 GTSNPN and CDR2 SVGIG (reference sequence). The CDR3 covers 12 residues.

This clone was counted a few times. The chain links TRBV6-5 to TRBJ1-1; D gene uncertain. Germline CDR1 is MNHEY and CDR2 is SVGAGI. V lost 4 bases and J lost 8, with 11 bases in between. There are 12 residues in the CDR3. The CDR3 sequence: CASSFGAGEAFF. DNA for the CDR3: TGTGCCAGCAGTTTTGGCGCAGGCGAAGCTTTCTTT.

This chain joins TRBV7-6 and TRBJ2-5; D remains unclear. V shed 0 bases and J shed 5 bases, with 16 bases lying between them. This CDR3 region has 16 residues. Germline V lookup: CDR1 SGHVS, CDR2 FNYEAQ. The CDR3 sequence is CASSLAGSLSTETQYF. The CDR3 DNA follows: TGTGCCAGCAGCTTAGCGGGTAGCCTTAGCACGGAGACCCAGTACTTC. Full variable domain (rest looked up from reference TRBV7-6 and TRBJ2-5): GAGVSQSPRYKVTKRGQDVALRCDPISGHVSLYWYRQALGQGPEFLTYFNYEAQQDKSGLPNDRFSAERPEGSISTLTIQRTEQRDSAMYRCASSLAGSLSTETQYFGPGTRLLVL.

This clone appeared a few times. The chain joins TRBV5-6 to TRBJ1-1, with a weak D call TRBD1 (6 bases). CDR3 length equals 15 residues. V lost 4 bases and J 3 bases, leaving 16 bases between the germline ends. Germline assignment: CDR1 SGHDT and CDR2 YYEEEE. The CDR3 spells CASSPSSGADTEAFF. For the CDR3, the DNA is TGTGCCAGCAGCCCGTCCTCAGGGGCGGACACTGAAGCTTTCTTT.

This clone appeared a single time. The chain links TRBV2 to TRBJ2-5, with 8 positions matching TRBD2. The germline CDR1 and CDR2 sequences are SNHLY and FYNNEI. This CDR3 is built from 14 residues. The V and J ends lost 8 bases and 5 bases, in that order; junction bases with no gene match: 10. The CDR3 loop reads CASPKPTSVETQYF. CDR3 nucleotide sequence: TGTGCCAGCCCAAAACCGACTAGCGTTGAGACCCAGTACTTC.

This clone was counted between two and nine times. This chain links TRBV19 with TRBJ1-2; 8 positions match TRBD1. Germline V gene lookup returns CDR1 LNHDA and CDR2 SQIVND (reference sequence). There are 14 residues in the CDR3. With 6 bases clipped from V and 6 bases from J, the junction kept 9 bases outside the gene matches. The CDR3: CASSQDRGPDGYTF. The CDR3 region has the DNA TGTGCCAGTAGCCAAGACAGGGGACCAGATGGCTACACCTTC.

Concerning this clone itself: A junction boundary mismatches the germline segment, possibly from a read error. Distinct nucleotide sequences in the sample also encode this CDR3. V usage is TRBV2 and J usage is TRBJ1-4; 8 bases match TRBD1. The CDR3 is 16 residues long. Germline V gene lookup returns CDR1 SNHLY and CDR2 FYNNEI. The CDR3 DNA sequence: TGTGCTAGCAGTCCTGACAGGGGCGTAAGTTATGAAAAACTGTTTTTT. As protein: CASSPDRGVSYEKLFF.

The chain joins TRBV2 to TRBJ1-4; D unresolved. Germline loops: CDR1 SNHLY, CDR2 FYNNEI. The CDR3 spans 11 residues. V shed 8 bases and J shed 6 bases, with 7 bases lying between them. This CDR3 reads CASGPHEKLFF. DNA for the CDR3: TGTGCCAGCGGCCCTCATGAAAAACTGTTTTTT. Variable domain in full (rest from reference TRBV2 and TRBJ1-4): EPEVTQTPSHQVTQMGQEVILRCVPISNHLYFYWYRQILGQKVEFLVSFYNNEISEKSEIFDDQFSVERPDGSNFTLKIRSTKLEDSAMYFCASGPHEKLFFGSGTQLSVL.

CDR3 sequence: CASSGLAGGGQETQYF. CDR3 bases: TGTGCCAGCAGCGGACTAGCGGGGGGTGGGCAAGAGACCCAGTACTTC. The chain couples TRBV7-2 to TRBJ2-5, with 14 bases aligning to TRBD2. CDR3 length: 16 amino acids. From germline, CDR1 is SGHTA and CDR2 FQGNSA. Unmatched junction bases numbered 4, after V lost 5 bases and J lost 2 bases.

The V gene is TRBV7-9, the J gene TRBJ2-7; tentative D call: TRBD2 (6 bases). The CDR3 runs 11 residues. Trimming took off 4 bases at V and 10 bases at J, with 11 bases between the two ends. Per germline, CDR1 SEHNR and CDR2 FQNEAQ (reference sequence). DNA of the CDR3: TGTGCCAGCAGCTATGTTGGACTACAGTACTTC. Protein product: CASSYVGLQYF.